This T cell receptor (beta chain) originates from a study of post-analysis software for immune sequencing data. Study summary: There were relapsing-remitting, secondary progressive and progressive-relapsing multiple sclerosis among the disease courses included. Study-wide results and caveats: Analysis by F measure revealed that same-batch samples clustered strongly together. Higher frequency in patients than in controls was seen for several TRBV segments, with TRBV5-6, TRBV5-1 and TRBV20-1 among them.

Unique-molecular-identifier-tagged TCR beta cDNA libraries were used. Roughly 500,000 cDNA molecules were obtained per 1 to 10 million input T cells. TCRdb fed the PCR reads into MiXCR, producing one record per CDR3 protein. The table has 820,000 or so distinct CDR3 sequences, about 57% seen once. This clonotype was seen a single time. Its target is not known. There are 15 residues in the CDR3. The J segment lost 1 base and the V segment lost 4 bases, leaving 5 bases of the junction unmatched. In germline, CDR1 is SGHRS, CDR2 YFSETQ. The source is a girl aged 5-17 years with multiple sclerosis. The chain uses TRBV5-1 and TRBJ2-7; 10 nucleotides line up with TRBD1. Sequenced sample: blood. CDR3: CASSKGTGESYEQYF. The CDR3 bases are TGCGCCAGCAGCAAGGGGACAGGGGAGTCCTACGAGCAGTACTTC.